This T cell receptor beta chain was sequenced in a study of cytomegalovirus exposure and HLA in healthy donors. Overall study findings and caveats: Listed as cytomegalovirus-associated were more than 150 TCR beta chains. Subsequent analysis revealed that first-cohort TCR clusters tended to co-occur in the roughly 120 validation repertoires. It was reported that the classifier diagnosed cytomegalovirus status with high specificity and sensitivity in both the original and validation cohorts.

V was pared by 3 bases and J by 5 bases, with 11 bases of the junction left unmatched. This CDR3 is 17 amino acids long. The germline CDR1 and CDR2 sequences are MGHRA and YSYEKL. Worth noting for this clone: Its target is unknown.

While the first cohort had over 650 subjects, the donors belonged to the separate validation cohort of about 120 subjects. Profiling relied on immunoSEQ multiplex PCR, and the TCRdb table lists in-frame clones only, not all of them. This table has around 150,000 clones, roughly nine tenths appearing once. The V call is TRBV4-1, the J call TRBJ1-4; 8 nucleotides match TRBD1. This sequence was found in a woman younger than 30 in good health and CMV-seropositive. Sequenced sample: PBMCs. The CDR3 reads CASSQERPGQVNEKLFF. In nucleotides, the CDR3 is TGCGCCAGCAGCCAGGAAAGACCGGGACAGGTGAATGAAAAACTGTTTTTT.